The present T cell receptor beta chain was sequenced within a study of cytomegalovirus exposure and HLA in healthy donors. As regards this clone: Its specificity is not known.

General study points: Altogether, more than 150 TCR beta chains were recorded as cytomegalovirus-associated.

The PCR used 60 Vbeta and 13 Jbeta primers. Profiled with immunoSEQ multiplex PCR; TCRdb holds only in-frame clones, not every one. The sample has 150,000 or so clones, approximately 80% seen once. The V and J ends lost 5 bases and 6 bases respectively, with 11 bases between them. The CDR3 sequence is 13 residues long. CDR1 SGHTA and CDR2 FQGNSA come from the germline V gene. Sequencing was done on a sample of PBMCs. The receptor was isolated from a male donor in good health and CMV-seropositive. The rearrangement uses TRBV7-2 and TRBJ1-5; D is perhaps TRBD1 (5 bases). The CDR3 protein is CASSTQGSQPQHF. DNA of the CDR3: TGTGCCAGCAGCACCCAGGGAAGTCAGCCCCAGCATTTT. Full variable domain (rest looked up from reference TRBV7-2 and TRBJ1-5): GAGVSQSPSNKVTEKGKDVELRCDPISGHTALYWYRQSLGQGLEFLIYFQGNSAPDKSGLPSDRFSAERTGGSVSTLTIQRTQQEDSAVYLCASSTQGSQPQHFGDGTRLSIL.